This is a list of T cell receptor beta chains from one sample in a study of tumor-infiltrating lymphocytes in primary liver carcinoma. TCRdb fed the multiplex PCR reads into MiXCR, producing one record per CDR3 protein. The table lists hundreds of thousands of distinct CDR3 sequences, nearly 60% of them singletons. Sequencing input: peripheral blood. The receptors here all came from a woman younger than 45 with primary liver carcinoma and hepatitis B virus infection. CDR3s include the opening cysteine and the closing phenylalanine or tryptophan. Fields, in order: clone size, V gene, J gene, D gene, CDR3 protein, CDR3 DNA. D genes are given only for firm matches. A row's size may be missing; if present it is once, few, many or a size class.

clone size: -
V gene: TRBV6-1
J gene: TRBJ1-1
D gene: -
CDR3 protein: CASSQDRTAEAFF
CDR3 DNA: TGTGCCAGCAGTCAAGACCGTACCGCTGAAGCTTTCTTT

clone size: -
V gene: TRBV11-2
J gene: TRBJ2-7
D gene: -
CDR3 protein: CASSLSDGGSYEQYF
CDR3 DNA: TGTGCCAGCAGCTTATCGGACGGGGGATCCTACGAGCAATACTTC

clone size: -
V gene: TRBV28
J gene: TRBJ1-2
D gene: -
CDR3 protein: CASSFGRGYTF
CDR3 DNA: TGTGCCAGCAGTTTCGGGAGGGGCTACACCTTC

clone size: -
V gene: TRBV18
J gene: TRBJ2-1
D gene: -
CDR3 protein: CASSTTGPYNEQFF
CDR3 DNA: TGTGCCAGCTCAACAACAGGGCCCTACAATGAGCAGTTCTTC

clone size: -
V gene: TRBV13
J gene: TRBJ2-5
D gene: -
CDR3 protein: CASSLRGMEETQYF
CDR3 DNA: TGTGCCAGCAGCTTAAGGGGAATGGAAGAGACCCAGTACTTC

clone size: -
V gene: TRBV4-1
J gene: TRBJ2-2
D gene: TRBD2
CDR3 protein: CASSQQLAGVVRELFF
CDR3 DNA: TGCGCCAGCAGCCAGCAACTAGCGGGAGTCGTCCGGGAGCTGTTTTTT

clone size: -
V gene: TRBV5-1
J gene: TRBJ2-1
D gene: -
CDR3 protein: CASIGDVFNEQFF
CDR3 DNA: TGCGCCAGCATAGGCGATGTATTCAATGAGCAGTTCTTC

clone size: -
V gene: TRBV7-8
J gene: TRBJ2-7
D gene: -
CDR3 protein: CASSWPGTSYEQYF
CDR3 DNA: TGTGCCAGCAGCTGGCCAGGAACCAGCTACGAGCAGTACTTC

clone size: -
V gene: TRBV6-1
J gene: TRBJ2-7
D gene: TRBD1
CDR3 protein: CASKISTGQGSHEQYF
CDR3 DNA: TGTGCCAGCAAAATCTCTACGGGACAGGGGTCCCACGAGCAGTACTTC

clone size: many
V gene: TRBV7-9
J gene: TRBJ2-1
D gene: -
CDR3 protein: CASSPRGFGQGQFF
CDR3 DNA: TGTGCCAGCAGCCCGAGGGGGTTCGGGCAGGGGCAGTTCTTC

clone size: many
V gene: TRBV29-1
J gene: TRBJ1-2
D gene: -
CDR3 protein: CSARMGRGYGYTF
CDR3 DNA: TGCAGCGCTCGCATGGGCAGGGGCTATGGCTACACCTTC

clone size: few
V gene: TRBV7-9
J gene: TRBJ1-5
D gene: -
CDR3 protein: CASSLAGTDQPQHF
CDR3 DNA: TGTGCCAGCAGCTTAGCGGGCACAGATCAGCCCCAGCATTTT

clone size: many
V gene: TRBV5-4
J gene: TRBJ1-6
D gene: TRBD1
CDR3 protein: CASSQGGGGLLHSPLHF
CDR3 DNA: TGTGCCAGCAGCCAGGGGGGCGGTGGCCTCCTTCATTCACCCCTCCACTTT

clone size: many
V gene: TRBV5-5
J gene: TRBJ1-1
D gene: -
CDR3 protein: CASSFIDRVNTEAFF
CDR3 DNA: TGTGCCAGCAGCTTTATTGATCGGGTGAACACTGAAGCTTTCTTT

clone size: -
V gene: TRBV11-2
J gene: TRBJ2-7
D gene: TRBD2
CDR3 protein: CASSLLAGSSYEQCF
CDR3 DNA: TGTGCCAGCAGCTTACTAGCGGGTTCGAGCTACGAGCAGTGCTTC

clone size: -
V gene: TRBV14
J gene: TRBJ1-3
D gene: -
CDR3 protein: CASSQDRPGSGNTIHF
CDR3 DNA: TGTGCCAGCAGCCAAGATCGACCAGGCTCTGGAAACACCATACATTTT

clone size: -
V gene: TRBV11-2
J gene: TRBJ2-7
D gene: TRBD1
CDR3 protein: CASSLGTESYEQYF
CDR3 DNA: TGTGCCAGCAGCCTTGGGACAGAGTCCTACGAGCAGTACTTC

clone size: -
V gene: TRBV11-3
J gene: TRBJ2-3
D gene: TRBD2
CDR3 protein: CASSLLLGLAGGGTVTQYF
CDR3 DNA: TGTGCCAGCAGCTTACTTTTGGGACTAGCAGGAGGAGGCACAGTTACGCAGTATTTT

clone size: many
V gene: TRBV11-2
J gene: TRBJ2-6
D gene: TRBD1
CDR3 protein: CASSSTGAGANVLTF
CDR3 DNA: TGTGCCAGCAGTTCGACAGGGGCTGGGGCCAACGTCCTGACTTTC

clone size: -
V gene: TRBV11-2
J gene: TRBJ2-7
D gene: TRBD2
CDR3 protein: CASSLSRAGEIHEQHF
CDR3 DNA: TGTGCTAGCAGCTTGTCCCGAGCGGGAGAGATCCACGAGCAGCACTTC

clone size: -
V gene: TRBV5-1
J gene: TRBJ2-6
D gene: -
CDR3 protein: CASSVSSGANVLTF
CDR3 DNA: TGCGCCAGCAGCGTAAGCTCTGGGGCCAACGTCCTGACTTTC

clone size: -
V gene: TRBV7-9
J gene: TRBJ2-5
D gene: -
CDR3 protein: CASSRLGGRNNGETQYF
CDR3 DNA: TGTGCCAGCAGTCGCCTAGGTGGGCGGAATAATGGAGAGACCCAGTACTTC

clone size: -
V gene: TRBV6-6
J gene: TRBJ2-3
D gene: TRBD2
CDR3 protein: CASSYGTSGSTDTQYF
CDR3 DNA: TGTGCCAGCAGTTACGGGACTAGCGGGAGCACAGATACGCAGTATTTT

clone size: -
V gene: TRBV4-1
J gene: TRBJ2-5
D gene: TRBD1
CDR3 protein: CASREKPGQGDRTQYF
CDR3 DNA: TGCGCCAGCAGGGAGAAACCGGGACAGGGAGATAGGACCCAGTACTTC

clone size: -
V gene: TRBV5-1
J gene: TRBJ1-1
D gene: -
CDR3 protein: CASSVGVPNTEAFF
CDR3 DNA: TGCGCCAGCAGTGTAGGGGTGCCGAACACTGAAGCTTTCTTT

clone size: many
V gene: TRBV29-1
J gene: TRBJ2-3
D gene: -
CDR3 protein: CSVEDRGADTQYF
CDR3 DNA: TGCAGCGTTGAAGATCGCGGAGCAGATACGCAGTATTTT

clone size: -
V gene: TRBV14
J gene: TRBJ2-4
D gene: -
CDR3 protein: CASSSQASAKNIQYF
CDR3 DNA: TGTGCCAGCAGCTCTCAGGCGTCAGCCAAAAACATTCAGTACTTC

clone size: -
V gene: TRBV28
J gene: TRBJ1-2
D gene: -
CDR3 protein: CASSSGYGYTF
CDR3 DNA: TGTGCCAGCAGCTCGGGATATGGCTACACCTTC

clone size: -
V gene: TRBV28
J gene: TRBJ1-1
D gene: -
CDR3 protein: CASNAHGVLTEASF
CDR3 DNA: TGTGCCAGCAACGCCCACGGGGTTCTGACTGAAGCTTCCTTT